This passage covers 29 T cell receptor beta chains from one sample sequenced in a study of T-cell reconstitution after alpha-beta-depleted transplantation in children. TCRbeta library preparation incorporated unique molecular identifiers. TCRdb used MiXCR to reprocess the PCR reads, holding one entry per CDR3 protein. The sample yields approximately 85,000 distinct CDR3 sequences, roughly 16% seen once. Sample: PBMCs, mostly from graft donor cells, taken 180 days after TCRalphabeta/CD19-depleted stem cell transplant. The receptors stem from a male patient aged 2 to 10 who had a stem cell transplant for acute lymphoblastic leukemia, so the T cells may come from the graft donor.

Concerning this clonotype itself: One end of the junction does not line up with germline, which may come from a read error. The chain joins TRBV2 to TRBJ1-5; 7 bases line up with TRBD1. Germline assignment: CDR1 SNHLY and CDR2 FYNNEI. This CDR3 is 13 amino acids long. The CDR3 is CTSSVQGSQPQHF. As DNA, the CDR3 is TGTACCAGCAGCGTACAGGGGAGTCAGCCCCAGCATTTT.

The table lists this clonotype with many counts. The V and J genes are TRBV7-2 and TRBJ2-1; the D is unclear. The CDR3 loop spans 12 amino acids. The V end was cut by 5 bases, the J end by 7 bases, with 9 bases between. From germline, CDR1 is SGHTA and CDR2 FQGNSA. The CDR3 protein is CASSQIWNEQFF. CDR3 sequence (DNA): TGTGCCAGCAGCCAAATTTGGAATGAGCAGTTCTTC.

The chain combines TRBV5-1 with TRBJ1-2; the D gene is possibly TRBD1 (6 bases). Germline values: CDR1 SGHRS, CDR2 YFSETQ. CDR3 length equals 12 residues. V lost 4 bases, J lost 7 bases, and 11 bases lay in between. The CDR3 is CASSPDRGGYTF. The CDR3, as DNA: TGCGCCAGCAGCCCGGACAGAGGTGGCTACACCTTC. Complete variable domain (other parts from reference TRBV5-1 and TRBJ1-2): KAGVTQTPRYLIKTRGQQVTLSCSPISGHRSVSWYQQTPGQGLQFLFEYFSETQRNKGNFPGRFSGRQFSNSRSEMNVSTLELGDSALYLCASSPDRGGYTFGSGTRLTVV.

This clonotype showed up just a few times. The chain couples TRBV10-3 to TRBJ2-5; 8 positions match TRBD1. Per germline, CDR1 ENHRY and CDR2 SYGVKD. V lost 6 bases, J lost 2 bases, and 2 bases stayed unmatched. CDR3 length: 13 residues. The CDR3 DNA follows: TGTGCCATCAGAGGACAGGGACAAGAGACCCAGTACTTC. It specifies CAIRGQGQETQYF.

The sample holds a few counts of this clonotype. V and J are TRBV2 and TRBJ1-5; TRBD1 matches at 7 bases. The CDR3 is 15 residues long. With V trimmed by 6 bases and J by 4 bases, 9 bases remained unmatched. Germline CDR1 reads SNHLY; CDR2 reads FYNNEI. The CDR3 sequence is CASSGPGGGNQPQHF. The DNA of the CDR3 is TGTGCCAGCAGCGGACCAGGGGGGGGTAATCAGCCCCAGCATTTT.

This chain uses TRBV7-2 with TRBJ2-7; no clear D gene. With 2 bases removed from V and 2 bases from J, the gap between germline ends came to 4 bases. The CDR3 runs to 12 residues. Germline V gene sequence: CDR1 SGHTA, CDR2 FQGNSA. CDR3 residues: CASSLRPYEQYF. Written as DNA, the CDR3 is TGTGCCAGCAGCTTACGGCCCTACGAGCAGTACTTC.

This clonotype was seen a few times. The chain has TRBV21-1 and TRBJ2-1. TRBV21-1 is shown as a pseudogene. CDR3 length: 12 amino acids. The CDR3 protein is CASSNHVNEQFF. As DNA, the CDR3 is TGTGCCAGCAGCAACCACGTCAATGAGCAGTTCTTC.

The genes are TRBV5-1 and TRBJ2-5; perhaps D is TRBD1 or TRBD2 (6 bases each). The CDR3 has 11 residues. Germline V gives CDR1 SGHRS, CDR2 YFSETQ. The V and J ends lost 4 bases and 7 bases respectively, with 8 bases between them. The CDR3 protein is CASSEGGTQYF. The CDR3 bases are TGCGCCAGCAGCGAGGGGGGGACCCAGTACTTC.

V and J are TRBV12-3 or TRBV12-4 and TRBJ2-5; maybe TRBD2 (5 bases). The CDR3 runs to 13 residues. Trimming removed 3 bases from V and 5 bases from J, with 10 bases in between. DNA of the CDR3: TGTGCCAGCAGTTTCTCCGGGATGGAGACCCAGTACTTC. Protein sequence: CASSFSGMETQYF.

The chain combines TRBV20-1 with TRBJ2-1; perhaps TRBD2 as D (6 bases). CDR3 length equals 14 residues. Trimming took off 3 bases at V and 4 bases at J, with 13 bases between the two ends. Germline V lookup: CDR1 DFQATT, CDR2 SNEGSKA (reference sequence). CDR3 sequence (DNA): TGCAGTGCTAGTGGGGACTCCCTATACAATGAGCAGTTCTTC. Translating it yields CSASGDSLYNEQFF.

The V call is TRBV6-5, the J call TRBJ2-7; TRBD2 matches 7 bases. Germline CDR1 and CDR2: MNHEY and SVGAGI. The CDR3 is made up of 18 amino acids. J lost 3 bases, V lost 0 bases, and 14 bases had no gene match. Here the CDR3 reads CASSYSGQGGPENYEQYF. The CDR3 nucleotides read TGTGCCAGCAGTTACTCCGGGCAGGGAGGGCCGGAGAACTACGAGCAGTACTTC.

This clonotype was seen a few times. The chain links TRBV20-1 to TRBJ1-5; D may be TRBD1 (5 bases). Germline CDR1 reads DFQATT; CDR2 reads SNEGSKA (reference sequence). The CDR3 is 18 amino acids. The CDR3: CRILGQPGPPGGNQPQHF. As DNA, the CDR3 is TGCAGAATACTAGGCCAGCCAGGACCCCCTGGGGGAAATCAGCCCCAGCATTTT.

This clonotype was counted a few times. One end of the junction does not line up with germline, which may come from a read error. V and J are TRBV5-5 and TRBJ1-1, with D perhaps TRBD1 (5 bases). Germline CDR1 reads SGHKS; CDR2 reads YYEKEE (reference sequence). The CDR3 covers 13 residues. The CDR3 loop reads CASSLWGNTEVFF. CDR3 sequence (DNA): TGTGCCAGCAGCTTGTGGGGGAACACTGAAGTTTTCTTT.

This clonotype has ten or more counts. The chain carries TRBV5-5 and TRBJ2-3; D is uncertain. The germline V gene has CDR1 SGHKS and CDR2 YYEKEE (reference sequence). The ends were cut back, 3 bases at V and 1 base at J, with 9 bases in the middle. The CDR3 totals 14 residues. This CDR3 is CASSWSTGTDTQYF. Written as DNA, the CDR3 is TGTGCCAGCAGCTGGAGTACCGGCACAGATACGCAGTATTTT.

This clonotype was counted between two and nine times. This chain connects TRBV7-9 to TRBJ2-1, with D possibly being TRBD1 (5 bases). Trimming pared 1 base from V and 4 bases from J, leaving 8 bases between. This CDR3 contains 14 residues. CDR1 is SEHNR, CDR2 FQNEAQ, per germline (reference sequence). The CDR3 nucleotides are TGTGCCAGCAGCTTAGGGACACCTTACAATGAGCAGTTCTTC. Residues: CASSLGTPYNEQFF.

This clonotype has a handful of counts. This chain links TRBV11-3 with TRBJ2-1; the D gene could be TRBD1 or TRBD2 (6 bases each). This CDR3 comprises 16 residues. Germline assignment: CDR1 SGHNT and CDR2 YENEEA. V lost 4 bases and J lost 7, with 20 bases in between. The CDR3 sequence is CASSSRGGTGANEQFF. CDR3 DNA: TGTGCCAGCAGCTCCCGAGGGGGGACGGGAGCAAATGAGCAGTTCTTC.

This clonotype was counted between two and nine times. The V call is TRBV10-3, the J call TRBJ1-5, with D tentatively TRBD1 (5 bases). Germline-derived CDR1 and CDR2 are ENHRY and SYGVKD. Trimming left V 6 bases short and J 0 bases short, with 12 bases between. The CDR3 is 15 residues long. The CDR3 here is CAIRGDSNSNQPQHF. The CDR3 DNA sequence: TGTGCCATCAGAGGGGACTCGAATAGCAATCAGCCCCAGCATTTT.

This clonotype has only a few counts. V is TRBV9 and J is TRBJ1-5; TRBD1 aligns across 9 bases. CDR1 is SGDLS, CDR2 YYNGEE, per germline. Germline trimming cut 5 bases from V and 10 bases from J; bases unmatched to any gene: 10. The CDR3 consists of 14 residues. CDR3: CASRPGTGTSPQHF. The CDR3 bases are TGTGCCAGCAGACCCGGGACAGGGACTTCCCCCCAGCATTTT. Variable domain in full (rest from reference TRBV9 and TRBJ1-5): DSGVTQTPKHLITATGQRVTLRCSPRSGDLSVYWYQQSLDQGLQFLIQYYNGEERAKGNILERFSAQQFPDLHSELNLSSLELGDSALYFCASRPGTGTSPQHFGDGTRLSIL.

The sample holds a few counts of this clonotype. The chain has TRBV5-6 and TRBJ1-1; 7 bases are a match to TRBD1. The CDR3 is 13 amino acids. The germline V gene has CDR1 SGHDT and CDR2 YYEEEE. Losses at the gene ends were 4 bases for V and 8 bases for J; bases not matched to a gene: 8. Here the CDR3 reads CASSAGTVGEAFF. The CDR3 nucleotides are TGTGCCAGCAGCGCGGGGACAGTCGGAGAAGCTTTCTTT.

In its sample, this clonotype was seen a few times. The gene calls are TRBV20-1 and TRBJ2-5; 7 bases are shared with TRBD1. The CDR3 has 15 amino acids. J was trimmed by 1 base and V by 2 bases; bases with no gene match: 7. From germline, CDR1 is DFQATT and CDR2 SNEGSKA (reference sequence). CDR3 sequence reads: CSARLGTAIQETQYF. In DNA form, the CDR3 reads TGCAGTGCTAGACTGGGGACAGCAATCCAAGAGACCCAGTACTTC.

This clonotype was found a few times. This CDR3 is CSVERGPSRQQYF. The CDR3 nucleotides are TGCAGCGTTGAAAGGGGACCGAGCAGGCAGCAGTACTTC. The V call is TRBV29-1, the J call TRBJ2-7; D might be TRBD1 or TRBD2, each matching 5 bases. Germline V gives CDR1 SQVTM, CDR2 ANQGSEA. CDR3 length: 13 amino acids. V was clipped by 2 bases and J by 8 bases, with 16 bases between them.

This clonotype occurred a few times. The chain recombines TRBV6-5 with TRBJ1-2; D might be TRBD1 (6 bases). In germline, CDR1 is MNHEY, CDR2 SVGAGI. V was shortened by 2 bases and J by 6 bases, with 13 bases between the two germline ends. CDR3 length: 14 amino acids. The DNA of the CDR3 is TGTGCCAGCAGTTACGAGGCCCGGGGGCATGGCTACACCTTC. Protein product: CASSYEARGHGYTF.

V gene TRBV20-1 combines with J gene TRBJ1-3, with a tentative D call TRBD1 (5 bases). The CDR3 is 11 amino acids. V lost 6 bases and J lost 6, with 9 bases in between. Per germline, CDR1 DFQATT and CDR2 SNEGSKA (reference sequence). This CDR3 is CSAVTENTIYF. CDR3 DNA sequence: TGCAGTGCGGTGACAGAAAACACCATATATTTT.

This chain links TRBV5-1 with TRBJ1-3, with a weak D call TRBD1 (5 bases). Germline V gene lookup returns CDR1 SGHRS and CDR2 YFSETQ. V was shortened by 10 bases and J by 0 bases, with 20 bases between the two germline ends. The length of the CDR3 is 16 residues. The CDR3 DNA sequence: TGCGCCTCCCGCGAGGGCAGGGACCCCTCTGGAAACACCATATATTTT. It yields the protein CASREGRDPSGNTIYF.

Only a few counts were recorded for this clonotype. The rearrangement uses TRBV6-2 or TRBV6-3 and TRBJ1-3, with D tentatively TRBD1 (5 bases). The CDR3 sequence is 15 residues long. CDR1 is MNHEY, CDR2 SVGEGT, per germline. The ends were cut back, 5 bases at V and 0 bases at J, with 11 bases in the middle. CDR3 loop: CASSEGRFSGNTIYF. In DNA, the CDR3 is TGTGCCAGCAGTGAGGGACGGTTCTCTGGAAACACCATATATTTT.

In this sample, this clonotype turned up many times. The chain couples TRBV29-1 to TRBJ2-3; TRBD2 matches at 8 bases. V gave up 4 bases and J gave up 2 bases; unmatched junction bases: 11. CDR1 and CDR2 from the germline V gene are SQVTM and ANQGSEA. The CDR3 consists of 16 residues. Here the CDR3 reads CSVAEVSGAPTDTQYF. The CDR3 DNA reads TGCAGCGTTGCGGAGGTTAGCGGGGCACCCACAGATACGCAGTATTTT.

The sample holds many counts of this clonotype. The CDR3 bases are TGTGCCAGCAGTTTAGGAGGGGAAGGCACCGGGGAGCTGTTTTTT. Protein product: CASSLGGEGTGELFF. The J gene is TRBJ2-2, the V gene TRBV12-3 or TRBV12-4, with D tentatively TRBD1 or TRBD2 (5 bases each). The CDR3 runs to 15 residues. V shed 1 base and J shed 4 bases, with 10 bases lying between them.

The genes are TRBV4-3 and TRBJ2-2; 7 nucleotides agree with TRBD1. The V segment lost 4 bases and the J segment 7 bases; nucleotides outside the gene matches: 3. CDR1 is LGHNA and CDR2 is YSLEER in the germline V gene. The CDR3 is 13 amino acids. The CDR3 loop is CASSRRGNGELFF. The CDR3 DNA reads as TGCGCCAGCAGCCGCAGGGGGAACGGGGAGCTGTTTTTT.

This sequence joins TRBV7-6 and TRBJ2-2; the match to TRBD2 covers 16 bases. J gave up 8 bases and V 5 bases, and 8 bases lay outside the gene matches. The CDR3 spans 17 residues. CDR1 is SGHVS, CDR2 FNYEAQ, per germline. The CDR3 nucleotides read TGTGCCAGCAGCCACGGGACTAGCGGGGGGGCCATTGGGGAGCTGTTTTTT. It is translated as CASSHGTSGGAIGELFF. The complete variable domain, with remaining parts taken from reference TRBV7-6 and TRBJ2-2, reads GAGVSQSPRYKVTKRGQDVALRCDPISGHVSLYWYRQALGQGPEFLTYFNYEAQQDKSGLPNDRFSAERPEGSISTLTIQRTEQRDSAMYRCASSHGTSGGAIGELFFGEGSRLTVL.